The 8 T cell receptor beta chains listed next were all sequenced from one sample in a study of CD8 T cells in Susac syndrome. With random hexamers, roughly 0.45 to 1 ug RNA was reverse transcribed. Using its own MiXCR run on the immunoSEQ multiplex PCR reads, TCRdb lists one record per CDR3 protein. The data show approximately 150,000 distinct CDR3 sequences, 94% seen once. Sequencing was carried out using CD4+ T cells from PBMCs. The source of these receptors is a human donor with multiple sclerosis.

This sequence joins TRBV30 and TRBJ1-2, with 7 bases aligning to TRBD1. Trimming removed 8 bases from V and 7 bases from J; junction bases left unmatched: 10. The germline V gene encodes CDR1 GTSNPN and CDR2 SVGIG (reference sequence). The CDR3 has 12 residues. Here the CDR3 DNA reads TGTGCCCTTAAAGTAGGGGGCCGTGGCTACACCTTC. It is translated as CALKVGGRGYTF.

This chain connects TRBV12-3 or TRBV12-4 to TRBJ1-4; 7 positions agree with TRBD1. The CDR3 is made up of 17 amino acids. After removal of 3 bases from V and 0 bases from J, the junction contained 7 bases not matched to a gene. CDR3 residues: CASSFGGQIATNEKLFF. As DNA, the CDR3 is TGTGCCAGCAGTTTTGGGGGACAGATCGCAACTAATGAAAAACTGTTTTTT.

This chain connects TRBV7-2 to TRBJ1-1, with a possible D match to TRBD1 (6 bases). Germline V CDR1 and CDR2: SGHTA, FQGNSA. The CDR3 sequence is 15 residues long. The V and J ends lost 1 base and 3 bases respectively, with 12 bases between them. In nucleotides, the CDR3 is TGTGCCAGCAGCTTAGTTGGACAGCGCTACACTGAAGCTTTCTTT. Protein sequence: CASSLVGQRYTEAFF.

This clonotype was detected once. The chain couples TRBV7-2 to TRBJ2-7, with unresolved D. V shed 3 bases and J shed 0 bases, with 9 bases lying between them. This CDR3 contains 14 residues. Germline V gene data show CDR1 as SGHTA and CDR2 as FQGNSA. In DNA, the CDR3 is TGTGCCAGCAGCTTCCGGGTGGACTCCTACGAGCAGTACTTC. This codes for CASSFRVDSYEQYF. The variable domain in full, completed from reference TRBV7-2 and TRBJ2-7, reads GAGVSQSPSNKVTEKGKDVELRCDPISGHTALYWYRQSLGQGLEFLIYFQGNSAPDKSGLPSDRFSAERTGGSVSTLTIQRTQQEDSAVYLCASSFRVDSYEQYFGPGTRLTVT.

The chain joins TRBV30 to TRBJ1-4, with no clear D. This CDR3 has 15 amino acids. The V end was cut by 0 bases, the J end by 8 bases, with 16 bases between. Germline values: CDR1 GTSNPN, CDR2 SVGIG (reference sequence). In DNA, the CDR3 is TGTGCCTGGAGTGTGGGTTCGGCGGAGTGGGAAAAACTGTTTTTT. Protein product: CAWSVGSAEWEKLFF.

V is TRBV28 and J is TRBJ1-2, with a weak D call TRBD1 (6 bases). This CDR3 comprises 13 residues. Per the germline V gene, CDR1 is MDHEN and CDR2 is SYDVKM. V was cut by 3 bases and J by 10 bases, with 15 bases left in between. The CDR3 sequence is CASSFPNREDYTF. CDR3 DNA: TGTGCCAGCAGTTTTCCTAACAGGGAGGACTACACCTTC.

V is TRBV7-6 and J is TRBJ2-2; no definite D call. The V end lost 0 bases, the J end lost 3 bases, and 5 bases lay between the germline ends. CDR3 length: 14 residues. Germline values: CDR1 SGHVS, CDR2 FNYEAQ. CDR3 residues: CASSLAAHTGELFF. The CDR3 nucleotides read TGTGCCAGCAGCTTAGCGGCCCACACCGGGGAGCTGTTTTTT.

The chain combines TRBV27 with TRBJ2-2, with D perhaps TRBD2 (7 bases). The V end lost 1 base, the J end lost 6 bases, and 15 bases lay between the germline ends. Germline CDR1 is MNHEY and CDR2 is SMNVEV (reference sequence). The length of the CDR3 is 16 residues. The CDR3 DNA reads as TGTGCCAGCAGTTTATGGGGGGGCCATCGCCCCGGGGAGCTGTTTTTT. Its translation: CASSLWGGHRPGELFF.